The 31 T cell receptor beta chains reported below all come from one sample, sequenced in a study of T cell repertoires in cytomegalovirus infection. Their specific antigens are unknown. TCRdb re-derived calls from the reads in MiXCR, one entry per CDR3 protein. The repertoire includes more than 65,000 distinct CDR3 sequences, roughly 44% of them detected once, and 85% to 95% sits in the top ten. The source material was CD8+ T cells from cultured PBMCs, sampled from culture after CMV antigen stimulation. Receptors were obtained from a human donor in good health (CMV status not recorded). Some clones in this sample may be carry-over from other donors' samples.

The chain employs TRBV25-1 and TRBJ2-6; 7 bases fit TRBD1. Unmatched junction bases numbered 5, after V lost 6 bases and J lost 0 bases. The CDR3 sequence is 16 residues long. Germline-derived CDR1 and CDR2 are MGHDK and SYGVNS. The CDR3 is CASSQGVFSGANVLTF. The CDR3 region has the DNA TGTGCCAGCAGCCAGGGGGTGTTCTCTGGGGCCAACGTCCTGACTTTC.

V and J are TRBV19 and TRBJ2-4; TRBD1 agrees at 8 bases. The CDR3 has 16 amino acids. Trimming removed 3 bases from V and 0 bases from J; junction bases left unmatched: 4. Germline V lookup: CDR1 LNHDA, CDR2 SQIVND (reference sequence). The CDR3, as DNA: TGTGCCAGTAGTATGCCCGACAGGGGAGCCAAAAACATTCAGTACTTC. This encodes CASSMPDRGAKNIQYF.

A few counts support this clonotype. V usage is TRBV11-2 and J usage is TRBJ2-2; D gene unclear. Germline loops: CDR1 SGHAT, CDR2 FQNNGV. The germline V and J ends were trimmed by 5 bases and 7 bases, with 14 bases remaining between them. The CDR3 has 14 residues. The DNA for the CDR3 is TGTGCCAGCAGCGATCAGACCTACAGCGGGGAGCTGTTTTTT. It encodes CASSDQTYSGELFF.

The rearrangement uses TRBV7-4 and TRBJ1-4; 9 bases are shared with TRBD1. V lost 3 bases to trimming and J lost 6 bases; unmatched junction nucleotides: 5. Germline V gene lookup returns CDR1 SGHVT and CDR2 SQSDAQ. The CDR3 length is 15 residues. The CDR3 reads CASSLSRDRDEKLFF. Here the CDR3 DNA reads TGTGCCAGCAGCTTGTCCCGGGACAGGGATGAAAAACTGTTTTTT. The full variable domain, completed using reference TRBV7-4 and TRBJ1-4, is GAGVSQSPRYKVAKRGRDVALRCDSISGHVTLYWYRQTLGQGSEVLTYSQSDAQRDKSGRPSGRFSAERPERSVSTLKIQRTEQGDSAVYLCASSLSRDRDEKLFFGSGTQLSVL.

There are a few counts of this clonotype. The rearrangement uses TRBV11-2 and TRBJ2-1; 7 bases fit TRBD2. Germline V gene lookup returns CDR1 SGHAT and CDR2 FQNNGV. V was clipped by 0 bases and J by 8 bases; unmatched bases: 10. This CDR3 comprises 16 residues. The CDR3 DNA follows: TGTGCCAGCAGCTTAGAGGGGGGAGGGCCAGGAGATGAGCAGTTCTTC. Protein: CASSLEGGGPGDEQFF.

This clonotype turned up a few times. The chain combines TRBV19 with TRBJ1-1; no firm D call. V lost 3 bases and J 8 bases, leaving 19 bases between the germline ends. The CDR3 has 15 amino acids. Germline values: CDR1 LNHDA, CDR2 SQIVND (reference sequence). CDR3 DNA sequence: TGTGCCAGTAGTATTCTCGCACCTCCGACGGCCGAAGCTTTCTTT. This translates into CASSILAPPTAEAFF.

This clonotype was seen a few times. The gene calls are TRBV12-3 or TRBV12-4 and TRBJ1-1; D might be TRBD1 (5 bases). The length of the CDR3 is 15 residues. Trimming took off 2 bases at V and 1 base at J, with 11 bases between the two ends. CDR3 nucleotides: TGTGCCAGCAGTTTATTGGGGACTAGGAACACTGAAGCTTTCTTT. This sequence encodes CASSLLGTRNTEAFF.

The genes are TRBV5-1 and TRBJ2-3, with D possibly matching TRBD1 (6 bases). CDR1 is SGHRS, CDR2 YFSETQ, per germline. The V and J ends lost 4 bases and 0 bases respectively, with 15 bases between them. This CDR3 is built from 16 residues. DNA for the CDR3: TGCGCCAGCAGCAGAGAAGAACAGGGAAGCACAGATACGCAGTATTTT. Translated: CASSREEQGSTDTQYF.

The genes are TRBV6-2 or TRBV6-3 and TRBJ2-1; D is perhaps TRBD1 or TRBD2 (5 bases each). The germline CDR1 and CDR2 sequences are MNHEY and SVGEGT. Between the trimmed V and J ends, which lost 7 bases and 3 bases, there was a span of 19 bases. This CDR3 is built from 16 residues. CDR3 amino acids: CASNLEGRAGYNEQFF. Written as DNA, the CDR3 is TGTGCCAGCAACCTCGAGGGCAGGGCAGGCTACAATGAGCAGTTCTTC.

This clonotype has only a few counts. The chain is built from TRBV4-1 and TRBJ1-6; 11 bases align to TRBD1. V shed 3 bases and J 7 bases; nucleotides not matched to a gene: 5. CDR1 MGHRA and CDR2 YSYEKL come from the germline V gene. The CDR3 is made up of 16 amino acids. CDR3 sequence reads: CASSHGQGAGNSPLHF. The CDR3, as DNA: TGCGCCAGCAGCCACGGACAGGGGGCAGGGAATTCACCCCTCCACTTT.

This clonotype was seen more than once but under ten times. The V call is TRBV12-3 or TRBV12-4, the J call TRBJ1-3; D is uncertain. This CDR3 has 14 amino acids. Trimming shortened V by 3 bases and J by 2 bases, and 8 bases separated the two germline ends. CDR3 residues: CASSFEGTGNTIYF. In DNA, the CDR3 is TGTGCCAGCAGTTTCGAAGGGACTGGAAACACCATATATTTT.

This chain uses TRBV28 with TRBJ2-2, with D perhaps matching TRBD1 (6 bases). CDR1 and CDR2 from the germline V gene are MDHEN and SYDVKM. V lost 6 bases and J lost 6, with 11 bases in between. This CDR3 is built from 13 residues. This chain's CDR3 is CASRDAGAGELFF. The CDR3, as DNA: TGTGCCAGCAGGGACGCAGGGGCCGGGGAGCTGTTTTTT.

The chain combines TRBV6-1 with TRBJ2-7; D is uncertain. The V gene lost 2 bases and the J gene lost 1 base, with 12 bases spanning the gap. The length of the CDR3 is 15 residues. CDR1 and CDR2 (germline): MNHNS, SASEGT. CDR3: CASSEMWSASYEQYF. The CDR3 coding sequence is TGTGCCAGCAGTGAAATGTGGTCAGCTTCCTACGAGCAGTACTTC.

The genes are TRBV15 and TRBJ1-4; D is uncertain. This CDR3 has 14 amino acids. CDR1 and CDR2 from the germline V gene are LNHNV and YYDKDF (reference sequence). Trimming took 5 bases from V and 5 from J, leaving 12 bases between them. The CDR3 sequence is CATSGAELNEKLFF. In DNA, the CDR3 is TGTGCCACCAGCGGTGCGGAGCTCAATGAAAAACTGTTTTTT. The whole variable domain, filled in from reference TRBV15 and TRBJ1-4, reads DAMVIQNPRYQVTQFGKPVTLSCSQTLNHNVMYWYQQKSSQAPKLLFHYYDKDFNNEADTPDNFQSRRPNTSFCFLDIRSPGLGDTAMYLCATSGAELNEKLFFGSGTQLSVL.

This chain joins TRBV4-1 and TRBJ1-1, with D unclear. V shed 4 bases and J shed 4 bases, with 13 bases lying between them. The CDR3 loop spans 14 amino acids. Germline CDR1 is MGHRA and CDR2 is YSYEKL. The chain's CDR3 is CASSRTSVGTEAFF. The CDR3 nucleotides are TGCGCCAGCAGCCGGACGTCGGTAGGCACTGAAGCTTTCTTT.

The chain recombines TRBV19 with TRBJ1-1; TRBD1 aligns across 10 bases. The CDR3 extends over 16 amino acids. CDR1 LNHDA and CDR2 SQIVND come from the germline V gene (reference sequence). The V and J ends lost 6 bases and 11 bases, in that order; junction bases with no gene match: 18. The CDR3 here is CASSGTQGQGRQWAFF. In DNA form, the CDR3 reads TGTGCCAGTAGCGGCACCCAGGGACAGGGGCGCCAGTGGGCTTTCTTT.

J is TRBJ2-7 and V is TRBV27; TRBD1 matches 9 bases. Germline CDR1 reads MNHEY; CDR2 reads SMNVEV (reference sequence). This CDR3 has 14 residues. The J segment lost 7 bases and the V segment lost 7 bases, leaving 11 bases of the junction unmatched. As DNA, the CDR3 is TGTGCCAGCACCGGTGGGACAGGGTCATATGAGCAGTACTTC. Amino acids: CASTGGTGSYEQYF.

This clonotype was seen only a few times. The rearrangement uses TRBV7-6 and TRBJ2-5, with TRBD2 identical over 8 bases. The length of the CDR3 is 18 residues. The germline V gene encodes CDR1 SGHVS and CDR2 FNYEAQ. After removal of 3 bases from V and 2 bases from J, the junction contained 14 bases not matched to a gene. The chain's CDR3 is CASSFPAGDAYPQETQYF. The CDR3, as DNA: TGTGCCAGCAGCTTTCCAGCGGGAGACGCATACCCACAAGAGACCCAGTACTTC.

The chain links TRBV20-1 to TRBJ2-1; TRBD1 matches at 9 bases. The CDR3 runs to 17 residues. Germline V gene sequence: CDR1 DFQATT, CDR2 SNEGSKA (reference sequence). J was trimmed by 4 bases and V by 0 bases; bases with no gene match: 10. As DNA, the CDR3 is TGCAGTGCTAGAGATACGGGACAGGGTGGCCGGTACAATGAGCAGTTCTTC. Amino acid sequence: CSARDTGQGGRYNEQFF.

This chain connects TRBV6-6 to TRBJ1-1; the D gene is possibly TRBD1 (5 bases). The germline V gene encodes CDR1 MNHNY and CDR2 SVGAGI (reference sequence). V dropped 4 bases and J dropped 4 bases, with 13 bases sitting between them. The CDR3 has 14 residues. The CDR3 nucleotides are TGTGCCAGCAGTTGGGAGGGACCGGGCACTGAAGCTTTCTTT. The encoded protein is CASSWEGPGTEAFF.

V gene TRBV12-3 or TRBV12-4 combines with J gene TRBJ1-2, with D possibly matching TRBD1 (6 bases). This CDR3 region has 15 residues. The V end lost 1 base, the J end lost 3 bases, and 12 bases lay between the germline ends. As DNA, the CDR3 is TGTGCCAGCAGTTTAGGGACAGCTAGTTACTATGGCTACACCTTC. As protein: CASSLGTASYYGYTF.

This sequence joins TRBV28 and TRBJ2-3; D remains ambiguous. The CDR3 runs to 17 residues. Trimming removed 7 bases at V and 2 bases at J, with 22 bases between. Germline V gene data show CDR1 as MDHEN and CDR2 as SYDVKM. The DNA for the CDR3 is TGTGCCAGCACTTCCCGAGAAGAGGAGAAGAACACAGATACGCAGTATTTT. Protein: CASTSREEEKNTDTQYF.

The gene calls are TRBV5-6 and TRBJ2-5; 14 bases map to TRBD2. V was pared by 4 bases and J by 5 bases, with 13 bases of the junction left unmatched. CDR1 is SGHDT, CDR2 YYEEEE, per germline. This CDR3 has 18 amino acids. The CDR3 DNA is TGTGCCAGCAGCCCGGGGACTAGCGGGAGCCCTCTGGAGGAGACCCAGTACTTC. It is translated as CASSPGTSGSPLEETQYF.

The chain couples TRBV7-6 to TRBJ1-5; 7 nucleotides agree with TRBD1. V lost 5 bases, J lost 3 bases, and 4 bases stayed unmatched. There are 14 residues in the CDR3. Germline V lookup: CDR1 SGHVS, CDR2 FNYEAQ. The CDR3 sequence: CASSTGQINQPQHF. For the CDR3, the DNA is TGTGCCAGCAGCACGGGACAGATCAATCAGCCCCAGCATTTT.

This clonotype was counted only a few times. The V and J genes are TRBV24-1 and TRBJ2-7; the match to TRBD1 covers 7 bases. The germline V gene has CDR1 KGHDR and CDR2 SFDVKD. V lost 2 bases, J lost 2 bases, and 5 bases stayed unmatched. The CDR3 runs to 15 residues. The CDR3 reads CATSDSRTGTYEQYF. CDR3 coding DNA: TGTGCCACCAGTGATTCCAGGACAGGCACCTACGAGCAGTACTTC.

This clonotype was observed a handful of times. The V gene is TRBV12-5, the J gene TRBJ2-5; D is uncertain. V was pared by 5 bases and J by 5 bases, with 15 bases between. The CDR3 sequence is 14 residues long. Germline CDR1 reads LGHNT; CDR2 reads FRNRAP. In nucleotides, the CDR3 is TGTGCTAGTGGTCCCGACCTAGGGCGGGAGACCCAGTACTTC. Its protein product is CASGPDLGRETQYF.

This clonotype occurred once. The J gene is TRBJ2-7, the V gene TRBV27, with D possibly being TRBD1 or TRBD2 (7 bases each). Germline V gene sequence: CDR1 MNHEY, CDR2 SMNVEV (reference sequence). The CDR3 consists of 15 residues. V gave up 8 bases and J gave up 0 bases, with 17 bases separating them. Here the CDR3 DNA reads TGTGCCAGCTCCCAGGGAGGGACAGTCTCCTACGAGCAGTACTTC. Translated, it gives CASSQGGTVSYEQYF.

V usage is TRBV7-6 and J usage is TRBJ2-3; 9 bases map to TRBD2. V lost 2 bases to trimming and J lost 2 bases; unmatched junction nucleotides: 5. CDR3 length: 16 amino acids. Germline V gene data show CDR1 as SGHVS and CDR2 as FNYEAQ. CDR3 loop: CASSLLAGSHTDTQYF. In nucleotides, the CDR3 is TGTGCCAGCAGCTTACTAGCGGGGTCACACACAGATACGCAGTATTTT.

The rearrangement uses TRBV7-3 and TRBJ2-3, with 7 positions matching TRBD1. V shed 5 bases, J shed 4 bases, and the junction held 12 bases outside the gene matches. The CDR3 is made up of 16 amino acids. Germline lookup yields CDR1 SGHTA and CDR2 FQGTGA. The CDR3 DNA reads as TGTGCCAGCAGCCGCGGACAGGCTGGACAACCAGATACGCAGTATTTT. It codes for CASSRGQAGQPDTQYF. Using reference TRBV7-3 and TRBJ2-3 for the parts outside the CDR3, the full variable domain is GAGVSQTPSNKVTEKGKYVELRCDPISGHTALYWYRQSLGQGPEFLIYFQGTGAADDSGLPNDRFFAVRPEGSVSTLKIQRTERGDSAVYLCASSRGQAGQPDTQYFGPGTRLTVL.

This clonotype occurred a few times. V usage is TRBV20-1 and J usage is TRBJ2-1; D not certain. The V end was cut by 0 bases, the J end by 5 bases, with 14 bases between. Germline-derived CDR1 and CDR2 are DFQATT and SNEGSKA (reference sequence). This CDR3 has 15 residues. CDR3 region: CSARDLSRANNEQFF. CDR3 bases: TGCAGTGCTAGAGATCTGAGCCGGGCAAACAATGAGCAGTTCTTC.

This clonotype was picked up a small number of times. CDR3 region: CASSSGLEIYEQYF. CDR3 nucleotides: TGTGCCAGCAGCTCGGGACTGGAGATTTACGAGCAGTACTTC. The rearrangement joins TRBV7-9 to TRBJ2-7; the D gene is possibly TRBD2 (6 bases). In germline, CDR1 is SEHNR, CDR2 FQNEAQ (reference sequence). With 4 bases removed from V and 4 bases from J, the gap between germline ends came to 14 bases. CDR3 length equals 14 residues.